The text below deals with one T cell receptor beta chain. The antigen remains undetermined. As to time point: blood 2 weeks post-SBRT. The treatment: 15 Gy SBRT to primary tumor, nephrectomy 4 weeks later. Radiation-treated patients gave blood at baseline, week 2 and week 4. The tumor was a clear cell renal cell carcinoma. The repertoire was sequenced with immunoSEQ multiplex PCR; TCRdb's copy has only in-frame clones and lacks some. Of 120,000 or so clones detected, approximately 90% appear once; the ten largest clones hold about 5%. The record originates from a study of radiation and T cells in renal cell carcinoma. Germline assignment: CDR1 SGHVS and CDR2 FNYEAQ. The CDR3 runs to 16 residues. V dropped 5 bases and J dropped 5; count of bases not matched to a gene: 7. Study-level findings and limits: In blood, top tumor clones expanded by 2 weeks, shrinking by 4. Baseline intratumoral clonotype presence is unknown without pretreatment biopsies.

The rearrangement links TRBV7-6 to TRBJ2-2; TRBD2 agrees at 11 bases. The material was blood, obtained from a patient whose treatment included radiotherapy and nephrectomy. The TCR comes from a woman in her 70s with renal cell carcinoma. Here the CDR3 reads CASSRGLAGGTGELFF. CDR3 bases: TGTGCCAGCAGCCGGGGTCTAGCGGGGGGTACCGGGGAGCTGTTTTTT.